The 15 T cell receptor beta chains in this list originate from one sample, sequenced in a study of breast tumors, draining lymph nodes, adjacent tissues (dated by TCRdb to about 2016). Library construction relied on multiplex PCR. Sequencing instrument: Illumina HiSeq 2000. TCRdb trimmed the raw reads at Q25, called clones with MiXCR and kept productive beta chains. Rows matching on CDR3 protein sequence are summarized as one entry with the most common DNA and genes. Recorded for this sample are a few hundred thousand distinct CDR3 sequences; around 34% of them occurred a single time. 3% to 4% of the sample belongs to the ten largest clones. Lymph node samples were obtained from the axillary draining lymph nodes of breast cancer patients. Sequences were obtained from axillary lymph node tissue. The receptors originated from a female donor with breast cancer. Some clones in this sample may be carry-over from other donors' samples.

This CDR3 is CASSAIGGQGTSPLHF. DNA for the CDR3: TGTGCCAGCAGCGCAATAGGGGGACAGGGCACTTCACCCCTCCACTTT. The chain uses TRBV9 and TRBJ1-6; 9 nucleotides align to TRBD1. CDR1 and CDR2 from the germline V gene are SGDLS and YYNGEE. The V and J ends lost 3 bases and 9 bases, in that order; junction bases with no gene match: 10. This CDR3 is built from 16 residues. Based on the CDR3 plus reference TRBV9 and TRBJ1-6, the full variable domain is DSGVTQTPKHLITATGQRVTLRCSPRSGDLSVYWYQQSLDQGLQFLIQYYNGEERAKGNILERFSAQQFPDLHSELNLSSLELGDSALYFCASSAIGGQGTSPLHFGNGTRLTVT.

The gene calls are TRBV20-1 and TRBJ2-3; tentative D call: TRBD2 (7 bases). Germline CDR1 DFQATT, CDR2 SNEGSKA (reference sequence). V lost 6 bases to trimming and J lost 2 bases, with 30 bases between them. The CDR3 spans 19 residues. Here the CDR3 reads CSATPLLKEPGGVTDTQYF. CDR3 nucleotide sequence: TGCAGTGCCACTCCGTTGCTTAAGGAGCCGGGGGGCGTCACAGATACGCAGTATTTT.

For the CDR3, the DNA is TGTGCCAGCAGTCCCCGGGACACCCTTTACGAGCAGTACTTC. Amino acids: CASSPRDTLYEQYF. This sequence joins TRBV2 and TRBJ2-7; D may be TRBD1 (6 bases). Trimming removed 5 bases from V and 4 bases from J, with 15 bases in between. This CDR3 region has 14 residues. CDR1 and CDR2 (germline): SNHLY, FYNNEI.

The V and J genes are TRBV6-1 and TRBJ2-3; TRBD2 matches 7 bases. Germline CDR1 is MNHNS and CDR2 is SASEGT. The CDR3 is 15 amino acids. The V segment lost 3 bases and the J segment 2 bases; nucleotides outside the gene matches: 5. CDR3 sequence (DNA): TGTGCCAGCAGTGACGGGGGAGGGCACACAGATACGCAGTATTTT. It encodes CASSDGGGHTDTQYF.

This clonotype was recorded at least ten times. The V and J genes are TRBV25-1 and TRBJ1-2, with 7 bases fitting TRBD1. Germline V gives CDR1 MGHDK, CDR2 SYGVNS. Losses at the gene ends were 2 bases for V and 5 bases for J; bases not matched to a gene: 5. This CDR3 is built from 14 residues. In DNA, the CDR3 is TGTGCCAGCAGTGAAAAGGGACAGACATATGGCTACACCTTC. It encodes CASSEKGQTYGYTF.

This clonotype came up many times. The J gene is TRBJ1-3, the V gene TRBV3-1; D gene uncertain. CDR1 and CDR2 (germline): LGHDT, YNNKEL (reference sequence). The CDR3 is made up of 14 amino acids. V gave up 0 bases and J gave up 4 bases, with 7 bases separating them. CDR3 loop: CASSQDFRGNTIYF. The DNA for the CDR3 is TGTGCCAGCAGCCAAGATTTTCGGGGAAACACCATATATTTT. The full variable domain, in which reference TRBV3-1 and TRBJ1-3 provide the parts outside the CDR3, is DTAVSQTPKYLVTQMGNDKSIKCEQNLGHDTMYWYKQDSKKFLKIMFSYNNKELIINETVPNRFSPKSPDKAHLNLHINSLELGDSAVYFCASSQDFRGNTIYFGEGSWLTVV.

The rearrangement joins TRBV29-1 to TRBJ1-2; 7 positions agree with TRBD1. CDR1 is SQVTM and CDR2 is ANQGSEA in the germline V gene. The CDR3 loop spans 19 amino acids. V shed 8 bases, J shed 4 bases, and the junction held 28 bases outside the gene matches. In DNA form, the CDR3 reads TGCAGCAGGGGGCCTACTGCCAGCAGCTTGTCGACACCGCCCTATGGCTACACCTTC. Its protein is CSRGPTASSLSTPPYGYTF.

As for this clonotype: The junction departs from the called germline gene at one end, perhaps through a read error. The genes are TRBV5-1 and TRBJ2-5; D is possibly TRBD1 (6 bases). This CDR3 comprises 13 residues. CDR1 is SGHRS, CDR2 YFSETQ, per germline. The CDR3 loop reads CASSWDTAGTQYF. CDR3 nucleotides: TGTGCCAGCAGCTGGGACACAGCAGGGACCCAGTACTTC.

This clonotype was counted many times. The DNA for the CDR3 is TGTGCCAGCTCACCACAGGGGAGGGATGGCTACACCTTC. It translates to CASSPQGRDGYTF. The chain is built from TRBV18 and TRBJ1-2, with D possibly being TRBD1 (5 bases). From germline, CDR1 is KGHSH and CDR2 LQKENI. CDR3 length: 13 residues. V lost 1 base to trimming and J lost 6 bases, with 9 bases between them.

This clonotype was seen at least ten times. The CDR3 bases are TGTGCCAGCAGCCAAAGGACTAGCGGGGCCCAAGAGACCCAGTACTTC. It specifies CASSQRTSGAQETQYF. The chain is built from TRBV4-2 and TRBJ2-5, with 12 bases identical to TRBD2. Germline V gene lookup returns CDR1 LGHNA and CDR2 YNFKEQ. Germline trimming cut 2 bases from V and 1 base from J; bases unmatched to any gene: 2. The CDR3 runs to 16 residues.

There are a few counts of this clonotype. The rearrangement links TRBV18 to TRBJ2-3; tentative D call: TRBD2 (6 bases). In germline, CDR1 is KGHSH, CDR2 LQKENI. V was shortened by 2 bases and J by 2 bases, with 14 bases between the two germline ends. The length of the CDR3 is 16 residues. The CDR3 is CASSPGAGRPTDTQYF. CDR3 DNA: TGTGCCAGCTCACCAGGGGCGGGAAGACCCACAGATACGCAGTATTTT.

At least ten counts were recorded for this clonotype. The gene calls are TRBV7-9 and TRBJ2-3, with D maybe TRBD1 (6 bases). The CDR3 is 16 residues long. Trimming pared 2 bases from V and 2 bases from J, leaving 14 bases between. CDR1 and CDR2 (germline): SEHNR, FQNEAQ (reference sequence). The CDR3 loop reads CASSLYGAGDTDTQYF. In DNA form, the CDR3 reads TGTGCCAGCAGCTTATATGGGGCAGGGGACACAGATACGCAGTATTTT.

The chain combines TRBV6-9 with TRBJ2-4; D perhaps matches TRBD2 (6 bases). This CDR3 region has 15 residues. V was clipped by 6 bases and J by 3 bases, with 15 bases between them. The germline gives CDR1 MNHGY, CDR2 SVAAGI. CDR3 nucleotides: TGTGCCAGCAGCCAGGCGGGGCAGGACAAAAACATTCAGTACTTC. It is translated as CASSQAGQDKNIQYF.

The CDR3 loop is CASSLPWREGKYEQYF. CDR3 coding DNA: TGTGCCAGCAGCTTGCCTTGGCGGGAGGGCAAGTACGAGCAGTACTTC. The gene calls are TRBV5-4 and TRBJ2-7; 9 bases match TRBD2. Germline CDR1 is SGHNT and CDR2 is YYREEE (reference sequence). This CDR3 has 16 residues. V shed 1 base and J 4 bases; nucleotides not matched to a gene: 9.

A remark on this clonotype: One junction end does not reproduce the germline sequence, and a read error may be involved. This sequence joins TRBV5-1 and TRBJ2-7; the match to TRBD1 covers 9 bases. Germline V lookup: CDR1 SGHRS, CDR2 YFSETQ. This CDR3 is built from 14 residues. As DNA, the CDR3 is TGCGCCAGCAGCTTGAGACAGGGGGTAAAAGAGCGGTACTTC. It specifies CASSLRQGVKERYF.